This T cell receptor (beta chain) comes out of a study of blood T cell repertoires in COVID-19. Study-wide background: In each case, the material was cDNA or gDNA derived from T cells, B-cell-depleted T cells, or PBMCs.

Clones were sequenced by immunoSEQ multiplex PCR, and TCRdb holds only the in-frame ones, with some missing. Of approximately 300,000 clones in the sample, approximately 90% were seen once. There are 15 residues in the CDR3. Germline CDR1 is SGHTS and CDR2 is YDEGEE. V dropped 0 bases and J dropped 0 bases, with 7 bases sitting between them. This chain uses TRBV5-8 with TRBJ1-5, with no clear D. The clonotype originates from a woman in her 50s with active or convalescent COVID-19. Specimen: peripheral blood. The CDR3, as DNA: TGTGCCAGCAGCTTGGGACACGATAGCAATCAGCCCCAGCATTTT. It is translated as CASSLGHDSNQPQHF. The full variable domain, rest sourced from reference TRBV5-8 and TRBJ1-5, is EAGVTQSPTHLIKTRGQQATLRCSPISGHTSVYWYQQALGLGLQFLLWYDEGEERNRGNFPPRFSGRQFPNYSSELNVNALELEDSALYLCASSLGHDSNQPQHFGDGTRLSIL.